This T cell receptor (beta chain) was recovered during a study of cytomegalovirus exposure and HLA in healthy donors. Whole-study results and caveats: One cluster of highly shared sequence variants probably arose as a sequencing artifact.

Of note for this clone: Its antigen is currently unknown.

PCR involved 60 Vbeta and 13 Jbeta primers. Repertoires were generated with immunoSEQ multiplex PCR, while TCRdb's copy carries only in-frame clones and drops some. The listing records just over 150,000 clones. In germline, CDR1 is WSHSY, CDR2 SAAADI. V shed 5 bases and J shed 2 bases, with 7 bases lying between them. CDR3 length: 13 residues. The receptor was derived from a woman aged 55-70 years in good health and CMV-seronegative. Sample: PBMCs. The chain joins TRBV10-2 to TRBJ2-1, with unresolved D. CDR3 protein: CASSLGAYNEQFF. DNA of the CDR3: TGCGCCAGCAGTTTAGGAGCCTACAATGAGCAGTTCTTC.